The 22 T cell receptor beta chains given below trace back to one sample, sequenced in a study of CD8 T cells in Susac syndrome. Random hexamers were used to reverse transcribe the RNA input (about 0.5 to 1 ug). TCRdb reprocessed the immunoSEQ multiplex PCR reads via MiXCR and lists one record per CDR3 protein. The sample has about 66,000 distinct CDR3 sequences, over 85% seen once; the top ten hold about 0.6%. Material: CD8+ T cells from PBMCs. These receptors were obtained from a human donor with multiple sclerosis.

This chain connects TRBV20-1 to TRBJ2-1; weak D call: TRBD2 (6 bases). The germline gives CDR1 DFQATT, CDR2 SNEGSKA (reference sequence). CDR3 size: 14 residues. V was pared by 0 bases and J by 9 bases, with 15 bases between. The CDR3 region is CSARDPGGTGEQFF. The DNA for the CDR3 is TGCAGTGCTAGAGATCCCGGCGGGACGGGTGAGCAGTTCTTC.

The chain's CDR3 is CASSFSGGEETQYF. The CDR3 DNA follows: TGTGCCAGCAGCTTTAGCGGGGGGGAGGAGACCCAGTACTTC. The chain carries TRBV5-4 and TRBJ2-5, with TRBD2 identical over 11 bases. The CDR3 contains 14 residues. CDR1 is SGHNT and CDR2 is YYREEE in the germline V gene (reference sequence). V lost 2 bases and J lost 5; bases outside the gene matches: 2.

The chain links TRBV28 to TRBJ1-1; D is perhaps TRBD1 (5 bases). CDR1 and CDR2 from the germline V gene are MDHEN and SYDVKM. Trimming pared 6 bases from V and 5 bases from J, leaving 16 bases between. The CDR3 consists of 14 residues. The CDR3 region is CASSFAGELTEAFF. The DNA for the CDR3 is TGTGCCAGCAGCTTCGCGGGGGAGTTGACTGAAGCTTTCTTT.

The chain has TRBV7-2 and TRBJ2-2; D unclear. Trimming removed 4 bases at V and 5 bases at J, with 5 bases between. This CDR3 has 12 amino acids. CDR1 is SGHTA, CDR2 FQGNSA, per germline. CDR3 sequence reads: CASSSLTGELFF. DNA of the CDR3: TGTGCCAGCAGCTCCTTGACCGGGGAGCTGTTTTTT.

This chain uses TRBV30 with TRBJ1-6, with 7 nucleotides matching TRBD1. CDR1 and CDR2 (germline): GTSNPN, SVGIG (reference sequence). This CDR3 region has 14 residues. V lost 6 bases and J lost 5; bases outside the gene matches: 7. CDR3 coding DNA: TGTGCCTGTTTGGGGACAGCCGATAATTCACCCCTCCACTTT. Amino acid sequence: CACLGTADNSPLHF.

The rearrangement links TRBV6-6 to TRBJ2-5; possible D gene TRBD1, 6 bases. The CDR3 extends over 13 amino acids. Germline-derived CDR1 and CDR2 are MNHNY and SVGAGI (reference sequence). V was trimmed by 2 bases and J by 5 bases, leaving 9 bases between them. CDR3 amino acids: CASSYGGGETQYF. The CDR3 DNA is TGTGCCAGCAGTTACGGGGGCGGGGAGACCCAGTACTTC.

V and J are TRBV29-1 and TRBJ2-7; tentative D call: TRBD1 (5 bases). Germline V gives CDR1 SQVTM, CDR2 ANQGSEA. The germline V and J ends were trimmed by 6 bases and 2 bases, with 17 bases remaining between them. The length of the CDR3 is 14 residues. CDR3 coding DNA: TGCAGCGTCACACAAGCGACAGATACCTACGAGCAGTACTTC. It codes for CSVTQATDTYEQYF.

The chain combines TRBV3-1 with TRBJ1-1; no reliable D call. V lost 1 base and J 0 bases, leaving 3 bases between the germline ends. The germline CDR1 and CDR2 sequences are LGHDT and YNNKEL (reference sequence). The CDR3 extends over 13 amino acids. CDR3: CASSQAMNTEAFF. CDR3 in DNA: TGTGCCAGCAGCCAAGCTATGAACACTGAAGCTTTCTTT.

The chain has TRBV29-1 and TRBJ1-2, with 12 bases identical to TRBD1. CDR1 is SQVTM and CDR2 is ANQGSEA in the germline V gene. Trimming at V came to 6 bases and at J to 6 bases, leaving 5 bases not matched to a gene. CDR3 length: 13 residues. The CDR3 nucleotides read TGCAGCGTCGCGGGACAGGGGGCAAATGGCTACACCTTC. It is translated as CSVAGQGANGYTF.

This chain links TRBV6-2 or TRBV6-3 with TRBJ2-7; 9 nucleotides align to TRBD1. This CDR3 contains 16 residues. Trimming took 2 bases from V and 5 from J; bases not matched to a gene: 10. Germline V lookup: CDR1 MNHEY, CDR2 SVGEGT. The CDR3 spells CASSYHEGQGIDEQYF. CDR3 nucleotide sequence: TGTGCCAGCAGTTACCACGAGGGACAGGGAATCGACGAGCAGTACTTC.

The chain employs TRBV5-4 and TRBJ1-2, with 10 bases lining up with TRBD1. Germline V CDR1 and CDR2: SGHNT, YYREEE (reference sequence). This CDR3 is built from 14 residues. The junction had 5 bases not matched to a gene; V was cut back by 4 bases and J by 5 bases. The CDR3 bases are TGTGCCAGCAGCCCACGACAGGGGGCGTATGGCTACACCTTC. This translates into CASSPRQGAYGYTF. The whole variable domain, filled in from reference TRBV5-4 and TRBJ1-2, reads ETGVTQSPTHLIKTRGQQVTLRCSSQSGHNTVSWYQQALGQGPQFIFQYYREEENGRGNFPPRFSGLQFPNYSSELNVNALELDDSALYLCASSPRQGAYGYTFGSGTRLTVV.

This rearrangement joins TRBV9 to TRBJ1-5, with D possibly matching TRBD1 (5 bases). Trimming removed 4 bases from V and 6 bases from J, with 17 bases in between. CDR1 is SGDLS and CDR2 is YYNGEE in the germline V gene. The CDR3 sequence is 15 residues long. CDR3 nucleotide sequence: TGTGCCAGCAGCCAAGGGCCAGGGATAAGTCAGCCCCAGCATTTT. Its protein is CASSQGPGISQPQHF.

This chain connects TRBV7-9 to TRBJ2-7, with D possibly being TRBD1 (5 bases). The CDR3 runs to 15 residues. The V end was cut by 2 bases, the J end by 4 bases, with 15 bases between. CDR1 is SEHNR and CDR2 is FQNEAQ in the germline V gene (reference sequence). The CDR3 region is CASSLTQGSMYEQYF. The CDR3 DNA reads TGTGCCAGCAGCTTAACGCAGGGTAGTATGTACGAGCAGTACTTC.

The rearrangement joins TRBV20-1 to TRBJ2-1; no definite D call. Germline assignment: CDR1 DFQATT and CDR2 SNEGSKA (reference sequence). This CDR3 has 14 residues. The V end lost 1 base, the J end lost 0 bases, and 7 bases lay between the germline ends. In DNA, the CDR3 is TGCAGTGCTAGAGCCTATGGCTCCTACAATGAGCAGTTCTTC. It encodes CSARAYGSYNEQFF.

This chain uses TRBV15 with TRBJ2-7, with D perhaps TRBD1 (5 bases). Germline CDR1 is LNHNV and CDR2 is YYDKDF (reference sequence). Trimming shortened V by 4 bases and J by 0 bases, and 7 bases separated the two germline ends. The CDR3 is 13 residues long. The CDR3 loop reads CATSKDSSYEQYF. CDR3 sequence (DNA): TGTGCCACCAGCAAAGACAGCTCCTACGAGCAGTACTTC.

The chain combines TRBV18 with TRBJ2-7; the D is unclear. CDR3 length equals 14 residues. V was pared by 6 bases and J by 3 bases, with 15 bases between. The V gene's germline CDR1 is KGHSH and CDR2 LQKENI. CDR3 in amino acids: CASSLAPVGYEQYF. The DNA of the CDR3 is TGTGCCAGCTCGCTGGCCCCGGTGGGCTACGAGCAGTACTTC.

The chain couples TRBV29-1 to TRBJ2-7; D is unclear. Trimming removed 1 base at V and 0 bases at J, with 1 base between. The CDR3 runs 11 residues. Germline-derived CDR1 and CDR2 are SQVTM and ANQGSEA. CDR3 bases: TGCAGCGTTGAAGTCTCCTACGAGCAGTACTTC. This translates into CSVEVSYEQYF.

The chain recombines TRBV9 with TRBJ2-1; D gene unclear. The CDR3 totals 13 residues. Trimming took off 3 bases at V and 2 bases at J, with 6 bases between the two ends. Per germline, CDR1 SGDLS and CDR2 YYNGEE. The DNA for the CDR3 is TGTGCCAGCAGCGCCCCGACCTACAATGAGCAGTTCTTC. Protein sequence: CASSAPTYNEQFF.

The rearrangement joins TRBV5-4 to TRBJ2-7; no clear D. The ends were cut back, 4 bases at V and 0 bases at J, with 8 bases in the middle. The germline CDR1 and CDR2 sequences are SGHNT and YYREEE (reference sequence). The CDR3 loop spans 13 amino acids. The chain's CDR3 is CASSSSDSYEQYF. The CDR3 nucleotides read TGTGCCAGCAGCAGCAGCGACTCCTACGAGCAGTACTTC. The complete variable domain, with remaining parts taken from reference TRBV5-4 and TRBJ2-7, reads ETGVTQSPTHLIKTRGQQVTLRCSSQSGHNTVSWYQQALGQGPQFIFQYYREEENGRGNFPPRFSGLQFPNYSSELNVNALELDDSALYLCASSSSDSYEQYFGPGTRLTVT.

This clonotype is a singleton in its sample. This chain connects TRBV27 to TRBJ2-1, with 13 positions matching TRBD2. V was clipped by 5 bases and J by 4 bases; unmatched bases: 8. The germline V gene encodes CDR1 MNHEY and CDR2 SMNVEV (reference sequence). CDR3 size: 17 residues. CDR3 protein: CASSPLTLAGGYNEQFF. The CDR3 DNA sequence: TGTGCCAGCAGTCCCCTCACACTAGCGGGGGGGTACAATGAGCAGTTCTTC.

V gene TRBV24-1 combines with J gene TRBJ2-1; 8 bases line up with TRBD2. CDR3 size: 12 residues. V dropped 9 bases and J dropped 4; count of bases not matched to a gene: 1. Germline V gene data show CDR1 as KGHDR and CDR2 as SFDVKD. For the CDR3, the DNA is TGTGCCACCGGACTAGCATACAATGAGCAGTTCTTC. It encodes CATGLAYNEQFF.

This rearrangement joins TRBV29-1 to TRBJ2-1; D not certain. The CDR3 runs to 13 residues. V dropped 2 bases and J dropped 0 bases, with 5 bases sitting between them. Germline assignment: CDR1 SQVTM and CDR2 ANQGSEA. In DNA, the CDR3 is TGCAGCGTTGAACAATCCTCCTACAATGAGCAGTTCTTC. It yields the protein CSVEQSSYNEQFF.